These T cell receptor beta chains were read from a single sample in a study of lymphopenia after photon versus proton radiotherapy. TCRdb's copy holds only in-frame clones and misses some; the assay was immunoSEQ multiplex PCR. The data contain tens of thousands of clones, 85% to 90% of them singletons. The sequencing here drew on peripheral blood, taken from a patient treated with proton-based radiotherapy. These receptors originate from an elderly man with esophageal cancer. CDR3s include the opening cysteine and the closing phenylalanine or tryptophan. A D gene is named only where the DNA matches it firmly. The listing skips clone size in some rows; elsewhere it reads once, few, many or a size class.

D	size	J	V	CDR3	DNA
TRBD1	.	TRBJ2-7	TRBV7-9	CASTDRGLYEQYF	TGTGCCAGCACGGACAGGGGGCTGTACGAGCAGTACTTC
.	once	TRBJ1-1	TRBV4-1	CASSQHLGGGWAEAFF	TGCGCCAGCAGCCAACACCTGGGGGGCGGTTGGGCTGAAGCTTTCTTT
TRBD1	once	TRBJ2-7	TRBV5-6	CASSEEPTGIHYEQYF	TGTGCCAGCAGCGAAGAGCCGACAGGGATTCATTACGAGCAGTACTTC
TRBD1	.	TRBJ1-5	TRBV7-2	CASSPGTGGQPQHF	TGTGCCAGCAGCCCTGGGACAGGGGGTCAGCCCCAGCATTTT
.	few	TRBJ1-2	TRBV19	CASSPQRADYGYTF	TGTGCCAGTAGTCCCCAGAGGGCAGACTATGGCTACACCTTC
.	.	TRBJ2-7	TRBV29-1	CSGISSSYEQYF	TGCAGCGGAATCTCAAGCTCCTACGAGCAGTACTTC
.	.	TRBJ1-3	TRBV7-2	CASSPDINSGNTIYF	TGTGCCAGCAGCCCAGACATAAACTCTGGAAACACCATATATTTT
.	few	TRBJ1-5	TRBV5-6	CASSLQDQPQHF	TGTGCCAGCAGCTTGCAGGATCAGCCCCAGCATTTT
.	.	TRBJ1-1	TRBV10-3	CAISELLAATEAFF	TGTGCCATCAGTGAGCTTCTTGCGGCCACTGAAGCTTTCTTT
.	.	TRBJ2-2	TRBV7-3	CASSLTTSGELFF	TGTGCCAGCAGCTTAACAACTAGCGGGGAGCTGTTTTTT